Included here is one T cell receptor beta chain sequence, with context. Germline CDR1 is SGHDT and CDR2 is YYEEEE. V was pared by 2 bases and J by 7 bases, with 12 bases between. The CDR3 runs to 13 residues. This sample is drawn from a study of shared clonotypes between healthy human individuals. Data came from immunoSEQ multiplex PCR; TCRdb stores just in-frame clones and leaves some out. The sample has over 2 million clones; roughly 90% are singletons. The receptor comes from a man younger than 35 in good health. Some clones in this sample may be carry-over from other donors' samples. What was sequenced was naive CD4+ T cells from PBMCs. As to subset: CD45RA+ positively selected. The rearrangement links TRBV5-6 to TRBJ1-1, with TRBD1 as a possible D gene (5 bases). The CDR3 is CASSFIGDGEAFF. The CDR3 DNA is TGTGCCAGCAGCTTTATTGGGGACGGTGAAGCTTTCTTT.